This is a list of T cell receptor beta chains from one sample in a study of early T cells in non-severe SARS-CoV-2 infection. Using its own MiXCR run on the 5' RACE reads, TCRdb lists one record per CDR3 protein. The data hold some 80,000 distinct CDR3 sequences, with roughly 15% observed a single time. Sequences were obtained from whole blood. These receptors came from an adult who was a healthcare worker with PCR-confirmed SARS-CoV-2 infection or an uninfected control (not recorded which). CDR3s include the opening cysteine and the closing phenylalanine or tryptophan. The D gene is left open where the match is weak. Only some rows state a clone size, as once, few, many or a class for expanded clones.

v_call	d_call	clone_size	j_call	cdr3_aa	cdr3_nt
TRBV7-8	NA	NA	TRBJ2-1	CASSKGGANYNEQFF	TGTGCCAGCAGCAAGGGGGGGGCCAACTACAATGAGCAGTTCTTC
TRBV5-1	NA	many	TRBJ2-5	CASSLDLQQETQYF	TGCGCCAGCAGCTTGGATCTGCAGCAAGAGACCCAGTACTTC
TRBV27	TRBD1	NA	TRBJ2-1	CASSRNRDSYYNEQFF	TGTGCCAGCAGTAGGAACCGGGACAGCTATTACAATGAGCAGTTCTTC
TRBV6-4	NA	many	TRBJ1-5	CASSVGGGSNQPQHF	TGTGCCAGCAGTGTGGGAGGGGGGAGCAATCAGCCCCAGCATTTT
TRBV9	NA	NA	TRBJ1-1	CASSVQAAGTEAFF	TGTGCCAGCAGCGTACAGGCGGCGGGCACTGAAGCTTTCTTT
TRBV10-1	NA	few	TRBJ2-2	CASPSRTSTGELFF	TGCGCCAGCCCTTCGCGGACTTCAACCGGGGAGCTGTTTTTT
TRBV18	NA	many	TRBJ1-4	CASSPREAYNEKLFF	TGTGCCAGCTCACCACGGGAAGCATATAATGAAAAACTGTTTTTT
TRBV7-2	NA	many	TRBJ1-6	CASSFLGGGLNSPLHF	TGTGCCAGCAGCTTCCTAGGGGGGGGTCTCAATTCACCCCTCCACTTT
TRBV6-2/TRBV6-3	NA	NA	TRBJ1-2	CASSSPSLGGSTYGYTF	TGTGCCAGCAGTTCACCCAGCTTGGGGGGCAGCACATATGGCTACACCTTC
TRBV11-2	NA	few	TRBJ2-7	CASSLPGLAGHEQYF	TGTGCCAGCAGCTTACCAGGGCTAGCAGGCCACGAGCAGTACTTC
TRBV27	TRBD1	few	TRBJ1-6	CASSSPTGRSSPLHF	TGTGCCAGCAGTTCGCCGACAGGGAGGTCTTCACCCCTCCACTTT
TRBV7-6	TRBD2	NA	TRBJ2-1	CASRPTSVPYNEQFF	TGTGCCAGCAGACCGACTAGCGTACCCTACAATGAGCAGTTCTTC
TRBV5-1	TRBD1	many	TRBJ1-4	CASSRDRTNEKLFF	TGCGCCAGCAGCCGGGACAGGACTAATGAAAAACTGTTTTTT